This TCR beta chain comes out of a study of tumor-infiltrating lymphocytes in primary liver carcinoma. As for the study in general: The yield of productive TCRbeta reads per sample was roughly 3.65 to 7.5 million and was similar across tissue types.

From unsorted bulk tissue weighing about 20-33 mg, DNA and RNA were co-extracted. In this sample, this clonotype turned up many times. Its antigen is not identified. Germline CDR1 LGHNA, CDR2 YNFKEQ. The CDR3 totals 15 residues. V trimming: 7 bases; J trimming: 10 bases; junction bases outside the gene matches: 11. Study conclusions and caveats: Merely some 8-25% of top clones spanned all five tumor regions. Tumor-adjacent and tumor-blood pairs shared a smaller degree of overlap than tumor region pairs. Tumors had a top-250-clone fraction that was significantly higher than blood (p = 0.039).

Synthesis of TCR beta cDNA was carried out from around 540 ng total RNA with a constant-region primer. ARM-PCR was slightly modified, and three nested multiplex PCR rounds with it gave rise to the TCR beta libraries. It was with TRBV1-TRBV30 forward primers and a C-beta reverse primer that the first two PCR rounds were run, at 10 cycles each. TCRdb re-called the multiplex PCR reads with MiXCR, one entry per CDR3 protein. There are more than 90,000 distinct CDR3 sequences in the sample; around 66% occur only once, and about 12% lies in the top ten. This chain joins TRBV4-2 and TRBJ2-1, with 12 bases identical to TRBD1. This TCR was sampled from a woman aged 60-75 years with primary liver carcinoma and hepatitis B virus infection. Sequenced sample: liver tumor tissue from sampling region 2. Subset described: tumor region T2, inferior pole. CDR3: CASNLGGTGGEEQFF. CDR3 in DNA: TGTGCCAGCAACTTAGGGGGGACAGGGGGCGAGGAGCAGTTCTTC.